These 7 T cell receptor beta chains were all obtained from the same sample, sequenced in a study of blood T cell repertoires in COVID-19. Assay: immunoSEQ multiplex PCR; the TCRdb copy retains only in-frame clones and omits some. The sample records approximately 350,000 clones, about 86% being singletons. Material for sequencing was peripheral blood. These receptors were collected from a man younger than 45 with active or convalescent COVID-19.

This clone was observed a few times. The chain recombines TRBV6-6 with TRBJ1-5, with no clear D. Germline V CDR1 and CDR2: MNHNY, SVGAGI (reference sequence). Trimming stripped 1 base from V and 4 bases from J, with 8 bases between. CDR3 length: 14 amino acids. This CDR3 reads CASSYYGLNQPQHF. The CDR3 DNA reads TGTGCCAGCAGTTACTATGGCCTTAATCAGCCCCAGCATTTT.

The chain links TRBV7-2 to TRBJ2-1; 10 positions match TRBD2. This CDR3 is 14 amino acids long. The V segment lost 4 bases and the J segment 8 bases; nucleotides outside the gene matches: 5. CDR1 and CDR2 from the germline V gene are SGHTA and FQGNSA. This CDR3 is CASSSLAGVYEQFF. The CDR3 DNA reads as TGTGCCAGCAGCTCTCTAGCGGGAGTTTATGAGCAGTTCTTC.

The chain joins TRBV6-2 or TRBV6-3 to TRBJ1-5; D gene uncertain. Germline CDR1 reads MNHEY; CDR2 reads SVGEGT. Trimming took 4 bases from V and 5 from J, leaving 9 bases between them. The CDR3 extends over 13 amino acids. The CDR3 reads CASSLESYQPQHF. The CDR3 DNA is TGTGCCAGCAGTTTGGAGTCTTATCAGCCCCAGCATTTT.

This CDR3 reads CASRPQGIDYGYTF. CDR3 bases: TGTGCCAGCAGACCTCAGGGTATCGACTATGGCTACACCTTC. The chain recombines TRBV6-5 with TRBJ1-2, with a tentative D call TRBD1 (5 bases). This CDR3 is built from 14 residues. V was shortened by 6 bases and J by 3 bases, with 14 bases between the two germline ends. Germline V CDR1 and CDR2: MNHEY, SVGAGI.

This rearrangement joins TRBV10-3 to TRBJ1-1, with D possibly TRBD1 on 5 matching bases. Germline V gives CDR1 ENHRY, CDR2 SYGVKD. V was shortened by 0 bases and J by 8 bases, with 7 bases between the two germline ends. This CDR3 is built from 12 residues. CDR3 coding DNA: TGTGCCATCAGTGAGTCGGGGCCAGAAGCTTTCTTT. Translating it yields CAISESGPEAFF.

The chain carries TRBV28 and TRBJ2-7; TRBD1 might be the D (6 bases). The CDR3 is 15 residues long. Germline V lookup: CDR1 MDHEN, CDR2 SYDVKM. V was clipped by 4 bases and J by 3 bases, with 16 bases between them. The CDR3 nucleotides read TGTGCCAGCAGTTCCCCGGGACAATCGCACTACGAGCAGTACTTC. Its translation: CASSSPGQSHYEQYF.

V gene TRBV27 combines with J gene TRBJ1-2, with 7 bases that match TRBD1. The J segment lost 5 bases and the V segment lost 6 bases, leaving 9 bases of the junction unmatched. CDR1 MNHEY and CDR2 SMNVEV come from the germline V gene (reference sequence). The CDR3 is 14 amino acids. DNA for the CDR3: TGTGCCAGCAGGCCCACCGGGACAGCTTATGGCTACACCTTC. This sequence encodes CASRPTGTAYGYTF.